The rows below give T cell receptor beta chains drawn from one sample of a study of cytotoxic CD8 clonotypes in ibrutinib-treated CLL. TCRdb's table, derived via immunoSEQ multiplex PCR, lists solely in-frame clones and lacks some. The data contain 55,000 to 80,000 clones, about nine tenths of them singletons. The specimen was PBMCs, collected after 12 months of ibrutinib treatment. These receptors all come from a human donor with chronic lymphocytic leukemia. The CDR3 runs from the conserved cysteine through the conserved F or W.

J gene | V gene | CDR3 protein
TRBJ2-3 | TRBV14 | CASSQIDLGAQYF
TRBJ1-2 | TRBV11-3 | CASSSRRDGYTF
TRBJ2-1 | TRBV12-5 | CASGLPETSGVEQFF
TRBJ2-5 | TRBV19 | CATGLAGAWETQYF
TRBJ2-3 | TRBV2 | CASTVAVNPTDTQYF
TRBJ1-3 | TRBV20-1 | CSARAGNTIYF
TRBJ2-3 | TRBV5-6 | CASSLNLVGTDTQYF
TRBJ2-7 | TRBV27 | CASSLIKGRLADSYEQYF
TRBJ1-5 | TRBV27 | CASSTTSYSNQPQHF
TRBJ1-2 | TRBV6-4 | CASSEDRRGYGYTF
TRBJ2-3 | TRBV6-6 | CASSPGGGTDTQYF
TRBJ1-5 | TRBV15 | CATSRDLGLARNQPQHF
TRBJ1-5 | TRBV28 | CASRTFELGRNQPQHF
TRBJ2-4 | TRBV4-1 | CASSPIEDTVRNIQYF
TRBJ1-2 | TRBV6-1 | CASIPEGGLRYGYTF
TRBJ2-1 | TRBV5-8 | CASNRRTSGRGNEQFF
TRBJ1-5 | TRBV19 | CASSRWGTAYSDQPQHF
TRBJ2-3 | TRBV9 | CASSRGDGGQYF
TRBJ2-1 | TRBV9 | CASSFRGDVIAGVTPGEQFF
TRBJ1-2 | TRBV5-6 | CASSPGQNYGYTF
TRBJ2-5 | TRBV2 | CASSDPRETQYF
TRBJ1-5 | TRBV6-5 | CASSRTGESNQPQHF
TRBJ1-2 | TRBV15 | CATSRDRDGYTF